This TCR beta chain stems from a study of T cell responses to AZD1222 COVID-19 vaccine. Study-level findings and limits: A mostly white British donor set with more females was recruited, and clonal diversity was possibly underestimated. Baseline seropositives among AZD1222 recipients totaled only five or six. When two AZD1222 doses had been given, Spike-specific TCR breadth and depth rose. In all cases, repertoires were sampled only after the peak T cell response.

Profiling relied on immunoSEQ multiplex PCR, and the TCRdb table lists in-frame clones only, not all of them. The sample yields roughly 200,000 clones, just over 90% seen once. Germline CDR1 SGHTA, CDR2 FQGNSA. This CDR3 is 15 amino acids long. Trimming took off 2 bases at V and 9 bases at J, with 14 bases between the two ends. A remark on this clone: Its antigen is currently unknown.

The material sequenced was peripheral blood, taken on day 0 of MenACWY control vaccination. The gene calls are TRBV7-2 and TRBJ1-6, with a tentative D call TRBD1 (5 bases). This TCR was sampled from an adult in good health. The CDR3 spells CASSLTGTKGSPLHF. Written as DNA, the CDR3 is TGTGCCAGCAGCTTAACCGGGACTAAGGGTTCACCCCTCCACTTT.